What follows describes a single TCR beta chain. Germline V CDR1 and CDR2: MNHEY, SMNVEV (reference sequence). V shed 5 bases, J shed 4 bases, and the junction held 10 bases outside the gene matches. This CDR3 contains 16 residues. These data are taken from a study of cytomegalovirus exposure and HLA in healthy donors. Only in-frame clones appear in the TCRdb table, and some are missing; sequencing was by immunoSEQ multiplex PCR. The data show tens of thousands of clones, 88% seen once. Specimen: PBMCs. The TCR sequence derives from a woman in her twenties or thirties in good health and CMV-seronegative. The rearrangement joins TRBV27 to TRBJ2-7; 11 bases line up with TRBD2. CDR3 sequence reads: CASSPTTSGSKYEQYF. In DNA, the CDR3 is TGTGCCAGCAGTCCGACAACTAGCGGGAGTAAATACGAGCAGTACTTC.